The clone carrying this T cell receptor beta chain was seen only a few times. What was amplified from RNA transcripts were TCR beta CDR3 regions. The HTBI set primed first-round TCR CDR3 RT-PCR. TCRdb redid the calling of the multiplex PCR reads with MiXCR, one entry per CDR3 protein. There are hundreds of thousands of distinct CDR3 sequences in the sample; 11% to 15% occur only once, and under 7% lies in the top ten. This record belongs to a study of T cells in Graves' hyperthyroidism and ophthalmopathy. The V end was cut by 1 base, the J end by 2 bases, with 6 bases between. The CDR3 runs 15 residues. Germline CDR1 reads LNHDA; CDR2 reads SQIVND (reference sequence).

The origin of this receptor is a woman aged 25 to 39 with Graves' hyperthyroidism that later progressed to Graves' ophthalmopathy. The sequenced material came from blood. The V call is TRBV19, the J call TRBJ2-6; D may correspond to TRBD1 or TRBD2 (5 bases each). The CDR3 is CASSIGGAGANVLTF. CDR3 bases: TGTGCCAGTAGTATAGGAGGGGCTGGGGCCAACGTCCTGACTTTC.